This T cell receptor beta chain was identified during a study of blood T cell repertoires in COVID-19. Study context: Acute and convalescent COVID-19 specimens originated in the United States, Italy and Spain. The cDNA or gDNA used as material had been derived from T cells, B-cell-depleted T cells, or PBMCs.

Profiled with immunoSEQ multiplex PCR; TCRdb holds only in-frame clones, not every one. The sample records fewer than 350,000 clones, approximately 88% being singletons. Seattle patients were enrolled while actively infected and followed longitudinally. The CDR3 has 17 residues. From germline, CDR1 is MDHEN and CDR2 SYDVKM. Trimming at V came to 2 bases and at J to 5 bases, leaving 12 bases not matched to a gene. Specimen: peripheral blood. The clonotype was recovered from a woman aged 25 to 45 with COVID-19, enrolled during active disease. The chain carries TRBV28 and TRBJ1-1; 9 nucleotides align to TRBD1. The CDR3 region is CASSLVPGQGISTEAFF. DNA for the CDR3: TGTGCCAGCAGTTTAGTCCCGGGACAGGGAATTTCGACTGAAGCTTTCTTT.